The present entry profiles one TCR beta chain with its context. The antigen is undetermined. The data belong to a study of OX40 agonist ivuxolimab in advanced cancers. Study as a whole: Every 2 weeks, patients got intravenous ivuxolimab at one of six dose levels (0.01-10 mg/kg).

Generated by immunoSEQ multiplex PCR, the TCRdb table keeps only in-frame clones and is missing some. Of about 8,300 clones detected, around 75% appear once; the ten largest clones hold approximately 15%. The CDR3 has 14 residues. V lost 6 bases and J lost 3, with 15 bases in between. Germline loops: CDR1 MNHEY, CDR2 SMNVEV (reference sequence). Findings and caveats of the study: Some nonresponders additionally presented with little normalized T-cell clonal expansion. Researchers did not determine the expanded peripheral T cells' antigen specificity.

The receptor's source is an adult with an advanced solid tumor such as melanoma, head and neck, liver or kidney cancer. The input for sequencing was CD4+ or CD8+ T cells sorted from blood, taken in a trial of the OX40 agonist ivuxolimab. V gene TRBV27 combines with J gene TRBJ2-7, with TRBD2 as a possible D gene (5 bases). CDR3 sequence (DNA): TGTGCCAGCAGGGGAATTAGCGAGAACTACGAGCAGTACTTC. This encodes CASRGISENYEQYF.